This section outlines one T cell receptor (beta chain) sequence together with its context. The data belong to a study of monozygotic twins with inflammatory bowel disease. TCRdb reprocessed the 5' RACE reads and reports one entry per CDR3 protein, with no DNA. The table for this sample gives roughly 100,000 distinct CDR3 sequences. Germline-derived CDR1 and CDR2 are LGHDT and YNNKEL (reference sequence). The CDR3 loop spans 16 amino acids. The J gene is TRBJ2-2, the V gene TRBV3-1; as DNA is missing, the TRBD1 call by TCRdb cannot be tested. The specimen was blood. This receptor was taken from a human donor with ulcerative colitis or Crohn's disease, or a healthy co-twin of an affected twin (not recorded which). The CDR3: CASSRGTGRDTGELFF.